This entry lists 21 T cell receptor beta chains sequenced from one sample in a study of cytomegalovirus exposure and HLA in healthy donors. This table comes from immunoSEQ multiplex PCR, and its TCRdb copy is limited to in-frame clones, with some not included. This sample has 110,000 or so clones, with about 85% found just once. The source material was PBMCs. The receptors derive from a woman under 30 in good health and CMV-seropositive.

This clone has just one count. The rearrangement links TRBV27 to TRBJ1-6; D remains unclear. Germline CDR1 and CDR2: MNHEY and SMNVEV (reference sequence). The V gene lost 2 bases and the J gene lost 8 bases, with 13 bases spanning the gap. CDR3 length equals 15 residues. The DNA for the CDR3 is TGTGCCAGCAGTTTAGAGGCCGTCCCCCATTCACCCCTCCACTTT. Its protein product is CASSLEAVPHSPLHF.

The chain carries TRBV10-3 and TRBJ1-2; D may be TRBD1 (5 bases). CDR3 length equals 16 residues. Trimming shortened V by 3 bases and J by 4 bases, and 18 bases separated the two germline ends. Germline lookup yields CDR1 ENHRY and CDR2 SYGVKD. The CDR3 DNA sequence: TGTGCCATCAGTGACCAAATATCAGGGCTCAGCTATGGCTACACCTTC. Translating gives CAISDQISGLSYGYTF.

This chain connects TRBV29-1 to TRBJ1-1; D is perhaps TRBD1 (5 bases). Trimming shortened V by 6 bases and J by 4 bases, and 12 bases separated the two germline ends. The CDR3 loop spans 12 amino acids. The V gene's germline CDR1 is SQVTM and CDR2 ANQGSEA. CDR3 region: CSVRMGGTEAFF. The CDR3 bases are TGCAGCGTGAGGATGGGGGGCACTGAAGCTTTCTTT. The whole variable domain, remainder taken from reference TRBV29-1 and TRBJ1-1, is SAVISQKPSRDICQRGTSLTIQCQVDSQVTMMFWYRQQPGQSLTLIATANQGSEATYESGFVIDKFPISRPNLTFSTLTVSNMSPEDSSIYLCSVRMGGTEAFFGQGTRLTVV.

The count of this clone is one. The V gene is TRBV29-1, the J gene TRBJ1-2, with D possibly matching TRBD1 (5 bases). The CDR3 sequence is 13 residues long. Germline lookup yields CDR1 SQVTM and CDR2 ANQGSEA. V was trimmed by 5 bases and J by 8 bases, leaving 18 bases between them. The CDR3 nucleotides are TGCAGCGTTCCCCCCCCGGGGCGGGAGGGCTACACCTTC. This gives the protein CSVPPPGREGYTF.

The CDR3 DNA reads TGCGCCAGCAGCTCTCCAACCGGGGTTTCCAAAAACATTCAGTACTTC. Translation gives CASSSPTGVSKNIQYF. The chain carries TRBV4-1 and TRBJ2-4; a weak D match, TRBD2 (5 bases). With 5 bases removed from V and 2 bases from J, the gap between germline ends came to 16 bases. Germline lookup yields CDR1 MGHRA and CDR2 YSYEKL. CDR3 length: 16 amino acids.

CDR3 nucleotide sequence: TGCGCCAGCAGCCCACTGATAGCGGGCAGCACAGATACGCAGTATTTT. As protein: CASSPLIAGSTDTQYF. This rearrangement joins TRBV5-1 to TRBJ2-3, with 7 nucleotides matching TRBD2. After removal of 4 bases from V and 0 bases from J, the junction contained 8 bases not matched to a gene. Per the germline V gene, CDR1 is SGHRS and CDR2 is YFSETQ. This CDR3 spans 16 amino acids. Full variable domain (outside the CDR3, taken from reference TRBV5-1 and TRBJ2-3): KAGVTQTPRYLIKTRGQQVTLSCSPISGHRSVSWYQQTPGQGLQFLFEYFSETQRNKGNFPGRFSGRQFSNSRSEMNVSTLELGDSALYLCASSPLIAGSTDTQYFGPGTRLTVL.

Here the CDR3 reads CASSYLTGSGELFF. The CDR3 coding sequence is TGTGCCAGCAGCTACCTGACAGGGTCCGGGGAGCTGTTTTTT. The chain employs TRBV5-4 and TRBJ2-2; 7 bases align to TRBD1. This CDR3 has 14 amino acids. CDR1 and CDR2 from the germline V gene are SGHNT and YYREEE (reference sequence). V was pared by 3 bases and J by 6 bases, with 5 bases of the junction left unmatched.

This chain uses TRBV5-1 with TRBJ1-2; the match to TRBD1 covers 9 bases. Germline V lookup: CDR1 SGHRS, CDR2 YFSETQ. The CDR3 extends over 14 amino acids. J lost 8 bases, V lost 0 bases, and 5 bases had no gene match. CDR3 sequence: CASSLVGQGLGYTF. In DNA, the CDR3 is TGCGCCAGCAGCTTGGTGGGACAGGGTCTCGGCTACACCTTC.

V gene TRBV6-1 combines with J gene TRBJ1-2; D gene unclear. Trimming removed 4 bases from V and 8 bases from J, with 29 bases in between. This CDR3 spans 18 amino acids. CDR1 is MNHNS, CDR2 SASEGT, per germline. The CDR3 nucleotides are TGTGCCAGCAGTGGGTCGAGGAGGGCCGATGACGATAACTGGGGCTACACCTTC. It encodes CASSGSRRADDDNWGYTF.

The chain joins TRBV12-5 to TRBJ2-7; D is perhaps TRBD2 (5 bases). Germline CDR1 and CDR2: LGHNT and FRNRAP. This CDR3 comprises 15 residues. The V end was cut by 0 bases, the J end by 3 bases, with 12 bases between. The CDR3 nucleotides read TGTGCTAGTGGTTTGGTACTCCGAGCGGACTACGAGCAGTACTTC. This encodes CASGLVLRADYEQYF.

This clone was counted only a few times. The chain carries TRBV5-6 and TRBJ2-3; 10 nucleotides line up with TRBD1. CDR3 size: 16 residues. From germline, CDR1 is SGHDT and CDR2 YYEEEE. Germline trimming cut 4 bases from V and 3 bases from J; bases unmatched to any gene: 8. The CDR3 nucleotides read TGTGCCAGCAGCAAATGGGACAGGGGAAGGACAGATACGCAGTATTTT. Encoded protein: CASSKWDRGRTDTQYF.

The chain uses TRBV27 and TRBJ2-7; TRBD2 agrees at 7 bases. Germline CDR1 and CDR2: MNHEY and SMNVEV (reference sequence). The V gene end was trimmed by 7 bases and the J gene end by 1 base; junction bases not matched to a gene: 19. The CDR3 runs 18 residues. CDR3 DNA sequence: TGTGCCAGCACCCTTTCGGCAGCGGAAGCGGGATATTCCTACGAGCAGTACTTC. Protein product: CASTLSAAEAGYSYEQYF.

The V gene is TRBV6-1, the J gene TRBJ2-3; D unclear. The CDR3 covers 14 residues. Per germline, CDR1 MNHNS and CDR2 SASEGT. The germline V and J ends were trimmed by 2 bases and 3 bases, with 9 bases remaining between them. CDR3 DNA: TGTGCCAGCAGTGAATCACTAAAGACAGATACGCAGTATTTT. Translating gives CASSESLKTDTQYF.

CDR3: CASSQEPTGEQYF. CDR3 DNA sequence: TGCGCCAGCAGCCAAGAGCCGACGGGCGAGCAGTACTTC. J is TRBJ2-7 and V is TRBV4-1, with D unclear. Germline loops: CDR1 MGHRA, CDR2 YSYEKL. V was cut by 0 bases and J by 6 bases, with 9 bases left in between. The length of the CDR3 is 13 residues.

The chain is built from TRBV6-5 and TRBJ2-5; perhaps TRBD1 as D (6 bases). CDR1 is MNHEY, CDR2 SVGAGI, per germline. Deletions cut 5 bases from V and 9 bases from J, with 13 bases between. This CDR3 is 12 amino acids long. The CDR3 DNA reads TGTGCCAGCAGTCCCCCCGCAGGGGCCCAGTACTTC. This translates into CASSPPAGAQYF.

The chain recombines TRBV27 with TRBJ1-2, with TRBD1 identical over 7 bases. The ends lost 6 bases at V and 1 base at J; junction bases unmatched: 17. The CDR3 contains 18 residues. The germline CDR1 and CDR2 sequences are MNHEY and SMNVEV (reference sequence). Here the CDR3 DNA reads TGTGCCAGCAGCCATCTCACAGGGGAGAGTCTATATAACTATGGCTACACCTTC. Translation gives CASSHLTGESLYNYGYTF.

This chain uses TRBV4-1 with TRBJ1-5; D unresolved. V lost 4 bases and J lost 0, with 13 bases in between. The CDR3 extends over 16 amino acids. The germline CDR1 and CDR2 sequences are MGHRA and YSYEKL. In DNA form, the CDR3 reads TGCGCCAGCAGCCGGGGAAGGGAGTATAGCAATCAGCCCCAGCATTTT. The encoded protein is CASSRGREYSNQPQHF.

The V gene is TRBV5-1, the J gene TRBJ1-1; D remains unclear. Trimming took off 0 bases at V and 0 bases at J, with 3 bases between the two ends. Germline CDR1 reads SGHRS; CDR2 reads YFSETQ. The CDR3 loop spans 13 amino acids. CDR3 bases: TGCGCCAGCAGCTTGGACTTGAACACTGAAGCTTTCTTT. This codes for CASSLDLNTEAFF.

The chain carries TRBV28 and TRBJ2-7; 7 bases are shared with TRBD1. The V gene end was trimmed by 6 bases and the J gene end by 1 base; junction bases not matched to a gene: 6. CDR3 length: 14 amino acids. CDR1 and CDR2 (germline): MDHEN, SYDVKM. Here the CDR3 DNA reads TGTGCCAGCAGCCAACAGGGGTTATCCTACGAGCAGTACTTC. Translated: CASSQQGLSYEQYF.

The J gene is TRBJ2-4, the V gene TRBV7-6, with D unresolved. Trimming shortened V by 5 bases and J by 7 bases, and 15 bases separated the two germline ends. There are 14 residues in the CDR3. Germline V gene data show CDR1 as SGHVS and CDR2 as FNYEAQ. The CDR3 coding sequence is TGTGCCAGCAGCCCCTCGGCAGGTGGGAACATTCAGTACTTC. Protein sequence: CASSPSAGGNIQYF.

A few counts support this clone. The rearrangement uses TRBV2 and TRBJ2-2; possibly TRBD2 for D (5 bases). The CDR3 extends over 14 amino acids. V was trimmed by 10 bases and J by 2 bases, leaving 14 bases between them. The V gene's germline CDR1 is SNHLY and CDR2 FYNNEI. The CDR3, as DNA: TGTGCCACACAAGGCGGGTTTAACACCGGGGAGCTGTTTTTT. This sequence encodes CATQGGFNTGELFF.